This section outlines one T cell receptor (beta chain) sequence together with its context. This record belongs to a study of blood T cell repertoires in COVID-19. The CDR3 loop spans 14 amino acids. The data were produced by immunoSEQ multiplex PCR, yet TCRdb's version contains in-frame clones alone and is incomplete. The data hold some 140,000 clones, with around three quarters observed a single time. Sequenced input: peripheral blood. The TCR sequence derives from a man aged 80 or over with acute or convalescent COVID-19. The gene calls are TRBV21-1 and TRBJ2-7; TRBD2 reflects the table's D call only, with no check against the DNA. TRBV21-1 is classified as a pseudogene. CDR3 in amino acids: CASSKAPLDYEQYF. CDR3 nucleotides: TGTGCCAGCAGCAAAGCGCCCTTAGACTACGAGCAGTACTTC.